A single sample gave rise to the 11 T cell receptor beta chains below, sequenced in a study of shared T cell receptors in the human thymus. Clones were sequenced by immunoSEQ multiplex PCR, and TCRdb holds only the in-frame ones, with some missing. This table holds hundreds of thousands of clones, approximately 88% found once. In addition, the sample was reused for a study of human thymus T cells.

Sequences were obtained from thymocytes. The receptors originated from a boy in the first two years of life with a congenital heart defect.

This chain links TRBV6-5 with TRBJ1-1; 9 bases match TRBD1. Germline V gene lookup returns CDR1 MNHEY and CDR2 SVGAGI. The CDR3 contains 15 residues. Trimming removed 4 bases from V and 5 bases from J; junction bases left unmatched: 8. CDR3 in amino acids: CASSSSGTGITEAFF. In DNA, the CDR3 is TGTGCCAGCAGTTCGTCCGGGACAGGGATAACTGAAGCTTTCTTT.

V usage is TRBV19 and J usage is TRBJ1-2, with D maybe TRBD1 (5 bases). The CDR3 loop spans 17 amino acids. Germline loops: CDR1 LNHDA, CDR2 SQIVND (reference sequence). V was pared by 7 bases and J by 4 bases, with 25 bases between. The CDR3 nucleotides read TGTGCCAGTACCGTCCCGAAGGATGCAGGGCCCTCCTATGGCTACACCTTC. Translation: CASTVPKDAGPSYGYTF. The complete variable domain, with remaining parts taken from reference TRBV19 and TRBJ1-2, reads DGGITQSPKYLFRKEGQNVTLSCEQNLNHDAMYWYRQDPGQGLRLIYYSQIVNDFQKGDIAEGYSVSREKKESFPLTVTSAQKNPTAFYLCASTVPKDAGPSYGYTFGSGTRLTVV.

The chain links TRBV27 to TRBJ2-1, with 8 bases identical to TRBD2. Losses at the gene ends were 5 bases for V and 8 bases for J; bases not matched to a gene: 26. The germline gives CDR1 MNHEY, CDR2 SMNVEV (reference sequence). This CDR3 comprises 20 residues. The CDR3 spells CASSPARYVCDKREPHEQFF. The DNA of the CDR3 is TGTGCCAGCAGTCCAGCCCGCTATGTCTGTGACAAGCGGGAGCCCCATGAGCAGTTCTTC.

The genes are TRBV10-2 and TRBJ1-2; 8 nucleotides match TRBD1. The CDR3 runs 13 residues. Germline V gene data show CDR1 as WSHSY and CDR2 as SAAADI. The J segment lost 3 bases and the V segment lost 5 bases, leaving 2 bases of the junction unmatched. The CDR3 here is CASSPDRDYGYTF. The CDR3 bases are TGCGCCAGCAGTCCGGACAGGGACTATGGCTACACCTTC.

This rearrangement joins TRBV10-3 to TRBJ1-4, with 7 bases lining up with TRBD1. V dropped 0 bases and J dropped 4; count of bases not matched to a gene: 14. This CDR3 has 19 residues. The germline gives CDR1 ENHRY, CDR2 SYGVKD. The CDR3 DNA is TGTGCCATCAGTGAGTCTGGGATGCCGTCGACAGGGCGTAATGAAAAACTGTTTTTT. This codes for CAISESGMPSTGRNEKLFF.

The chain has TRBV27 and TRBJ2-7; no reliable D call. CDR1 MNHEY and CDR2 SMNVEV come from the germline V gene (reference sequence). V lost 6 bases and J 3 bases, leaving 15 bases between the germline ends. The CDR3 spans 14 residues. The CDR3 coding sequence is TGTGCCAGCAGCCCCCTGGCGGAAGACTACGAGCAGTACTTC. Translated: CASSPLAEDYEQYF.

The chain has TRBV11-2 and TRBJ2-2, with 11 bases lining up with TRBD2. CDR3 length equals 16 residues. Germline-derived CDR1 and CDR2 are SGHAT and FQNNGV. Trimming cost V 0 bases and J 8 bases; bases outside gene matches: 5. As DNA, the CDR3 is TGTGCCAGCAGCTTAGACGGGACTAGCGGTACAGGGGAGCTGTTTTTT. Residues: CASSLDGTSGTGELFF.

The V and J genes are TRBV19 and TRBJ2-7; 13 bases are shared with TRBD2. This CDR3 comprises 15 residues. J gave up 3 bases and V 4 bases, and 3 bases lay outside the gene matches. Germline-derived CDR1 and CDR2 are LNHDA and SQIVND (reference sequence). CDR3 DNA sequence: TGTGCCAGTAGTAGAGGGACTAGCGGGGTCTACGAGCAGTACTTC. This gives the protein CASSRGTSGVYEQYF.

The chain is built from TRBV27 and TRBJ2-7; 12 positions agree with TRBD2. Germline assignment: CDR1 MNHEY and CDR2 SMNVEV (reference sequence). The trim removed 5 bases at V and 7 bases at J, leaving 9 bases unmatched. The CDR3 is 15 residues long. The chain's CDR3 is CASSIRLAGVREQYF. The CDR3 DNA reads TGTGCCAGCAGTATAAGACTAGCGGGAGTGCGGGAGCAGTACTTC.

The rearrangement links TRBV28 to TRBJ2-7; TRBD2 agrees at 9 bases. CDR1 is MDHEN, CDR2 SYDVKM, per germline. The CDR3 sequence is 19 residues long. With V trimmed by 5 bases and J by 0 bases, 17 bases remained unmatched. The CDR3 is CASSPTGISGSCPSYEQYF. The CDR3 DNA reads TGTGCCAGCAGTCCCACAGGGATTAGCGGGAGCTGCCCCTCCTACGAGCAGTACTTC.

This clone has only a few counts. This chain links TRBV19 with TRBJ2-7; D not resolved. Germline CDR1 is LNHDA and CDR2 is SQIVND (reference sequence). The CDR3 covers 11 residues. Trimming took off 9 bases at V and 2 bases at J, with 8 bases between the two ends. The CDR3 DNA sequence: TGTGCCAGGTGGCGGACCTACGAGCAGTACTTC. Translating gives CARWRTYEQYF. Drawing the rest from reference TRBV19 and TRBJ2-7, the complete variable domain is DGGITQSPKYLFRKEGQNVTLSCEQNLNHDAMYWYRQDPGQGLRLIYYSQIVNDFQKGDIAEGYSVSREKKESFPLTVTSAQKNPTAFYLCARWRTYEQYFGPGTRLTVT.